These 2 T cell receptor beta chains were sequenced from one sample in a study of response to subunit inactivated influenza vaccine. Each CDR3 protein gets one entry after TCRdb re-called the RT-PCR reads with MiXCR. The table has 860,000 or so distinct CDR3 sequences, over 20% seen once. Sequenced material: PBMCs from blood, taken more than 4 days after vaccination. These receptors were obtained from a man aged 45-65 years who received an inactivated influenza vaccine.

This clonotype was detected a few times. The genes are TRBV29-1 and TRBJ1-2; no reliable D call. Germline V gene lookup returns CDR1 SQVTM and CDR2 ANQGSEA. This CDR3 has 13 amino acids. The V and J ends lost 1 base and 3 bases respectively, with 9 bases between them. CDR3 coding DNA: TGCAGCGTTGAAGGTTGGTCAGACTATGGCTACACCTTC. It is translated as CSVEGWSDYGYTF.

The J gene is TRBJ2-3, the V gene TRBV7-8; D unresolved. The germline CDR1 and CDR2 sequences are SGHVS and FQNEAQ. V lost 3 bases to trimming and J lost 6 bases, with 10 bases between them. CDR3 length: 13 amino acids. CDR3 residues: CASSFRAQDTQYF. DNA of the CDR3: TGTGCCAGCAGCTTTAGAGCCCAGGATACGCAGTATTTT.